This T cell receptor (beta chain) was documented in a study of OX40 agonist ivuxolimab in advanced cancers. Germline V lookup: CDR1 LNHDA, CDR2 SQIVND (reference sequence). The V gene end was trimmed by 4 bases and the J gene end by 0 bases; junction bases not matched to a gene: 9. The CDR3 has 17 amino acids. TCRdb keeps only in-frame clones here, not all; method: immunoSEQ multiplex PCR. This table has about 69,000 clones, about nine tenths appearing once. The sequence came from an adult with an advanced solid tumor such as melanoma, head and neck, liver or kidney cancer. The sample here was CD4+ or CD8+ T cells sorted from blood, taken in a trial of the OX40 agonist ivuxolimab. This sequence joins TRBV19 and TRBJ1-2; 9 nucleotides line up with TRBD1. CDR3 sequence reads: CASSNRQGGFSNYGYTF. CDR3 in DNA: TGTGCCAGTAGTAACAGACAGGGGGGGTTTTCTAACTATGGCTACACCTTC.